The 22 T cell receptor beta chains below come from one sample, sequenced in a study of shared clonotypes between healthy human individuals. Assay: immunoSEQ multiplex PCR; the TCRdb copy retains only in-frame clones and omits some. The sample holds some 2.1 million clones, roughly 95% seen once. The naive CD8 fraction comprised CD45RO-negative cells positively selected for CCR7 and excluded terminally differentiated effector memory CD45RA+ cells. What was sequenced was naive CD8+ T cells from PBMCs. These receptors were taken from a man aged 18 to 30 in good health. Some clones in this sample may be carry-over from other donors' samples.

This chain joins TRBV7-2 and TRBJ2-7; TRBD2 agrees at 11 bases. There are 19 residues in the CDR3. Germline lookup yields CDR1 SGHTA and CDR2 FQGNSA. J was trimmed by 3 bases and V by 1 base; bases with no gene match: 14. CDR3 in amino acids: CASSLVVLAGGYWVYEQYF. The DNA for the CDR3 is TGTGCCAGCAGCTTAGTGGTGCTAGCGGGAGGTTATTGGGTCTACGAGCAGTACTTC.

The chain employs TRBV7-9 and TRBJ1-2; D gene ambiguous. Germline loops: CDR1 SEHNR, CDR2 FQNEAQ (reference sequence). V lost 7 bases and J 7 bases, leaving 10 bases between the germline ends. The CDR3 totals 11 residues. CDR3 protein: CASIISGGYTF. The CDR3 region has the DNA TGTGCCAGCATAATATCGGGTGGCTACACCTTC.

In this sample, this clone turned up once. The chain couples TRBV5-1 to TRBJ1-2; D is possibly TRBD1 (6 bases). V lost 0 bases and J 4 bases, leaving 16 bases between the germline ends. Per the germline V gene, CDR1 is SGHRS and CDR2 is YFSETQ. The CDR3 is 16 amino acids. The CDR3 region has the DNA TGCGCCAGCAGCTTGGGCAGGACAGACGAAGGCTATGGCTACACCTTC. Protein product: CASSLGRTDEGYGYTF. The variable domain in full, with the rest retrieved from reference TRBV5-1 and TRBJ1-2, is KAGVTQTPRYLIKTRGQQVTLSCSPISGHRSVSWYQQTPGQGLQFLFEYFSETQRNKGNFPGRFSGRQFSNSRSEMNVSTLELGDSALYLCASSLGRTDEGYGYTFGSGTRLTVV.

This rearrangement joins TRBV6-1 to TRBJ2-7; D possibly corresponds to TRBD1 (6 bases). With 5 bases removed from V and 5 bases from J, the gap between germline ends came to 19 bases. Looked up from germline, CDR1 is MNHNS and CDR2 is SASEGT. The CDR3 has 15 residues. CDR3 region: CASSPPRTAIDEQYF. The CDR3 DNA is TGTGCCAGCAGTCCCCCCCGGACAGCGATCGACGAGCAGTACTTC.

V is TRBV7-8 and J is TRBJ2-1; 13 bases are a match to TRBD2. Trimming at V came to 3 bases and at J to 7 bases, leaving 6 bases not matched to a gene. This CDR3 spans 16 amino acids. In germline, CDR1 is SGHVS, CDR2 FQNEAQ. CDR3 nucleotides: TGTGCCAGCAGCTTCCGGGGACTAGCGGGACGGAATGAGCAGTTCTTC. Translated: CASSFRGLAGRNEQFF.

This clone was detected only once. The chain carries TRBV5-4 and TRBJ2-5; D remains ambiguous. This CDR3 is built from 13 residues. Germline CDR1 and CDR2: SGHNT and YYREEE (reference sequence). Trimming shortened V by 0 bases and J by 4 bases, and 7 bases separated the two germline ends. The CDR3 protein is CASSLVERETQYF. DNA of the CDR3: TGTGCCAGCAGCTTGGTTGAGAGAGAGACCCAGTACTTC. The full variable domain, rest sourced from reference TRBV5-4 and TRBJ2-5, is ETGVTQSPTHLIKTRGQQVTLRCSSQSGHNTVSWYQQALGQGPQFIFQYYREEENGRGNFPPRFSGLQFPNYSSELNVNALELDDSALYLCASSLVERETQYFGPGTRLLVL.

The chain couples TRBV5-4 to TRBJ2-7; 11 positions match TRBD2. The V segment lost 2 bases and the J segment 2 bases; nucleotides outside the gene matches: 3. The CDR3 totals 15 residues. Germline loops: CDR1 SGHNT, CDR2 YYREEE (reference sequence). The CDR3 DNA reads TGTGCCAGCAGCTTCGGGACTAGCGGAACCTACGAGCAGTACTTC. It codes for CASSFGTSGTYEQYF.

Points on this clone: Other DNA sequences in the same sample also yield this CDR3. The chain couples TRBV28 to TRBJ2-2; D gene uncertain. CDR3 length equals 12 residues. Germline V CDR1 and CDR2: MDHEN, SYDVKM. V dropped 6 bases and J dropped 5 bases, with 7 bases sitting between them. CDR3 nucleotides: TGTGCCAGCAGAATAGGAACCGGGGAGCTGTTTTTT. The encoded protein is CASRIGTGELFF.

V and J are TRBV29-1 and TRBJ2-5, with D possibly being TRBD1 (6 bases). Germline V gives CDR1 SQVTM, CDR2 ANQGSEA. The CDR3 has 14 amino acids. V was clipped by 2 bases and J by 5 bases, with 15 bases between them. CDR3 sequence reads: CSVELGARWETQYF. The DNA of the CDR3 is TGCAGCGTTGAATTGGGGGCGCGGTGGGAGACCCAGTACTTC.

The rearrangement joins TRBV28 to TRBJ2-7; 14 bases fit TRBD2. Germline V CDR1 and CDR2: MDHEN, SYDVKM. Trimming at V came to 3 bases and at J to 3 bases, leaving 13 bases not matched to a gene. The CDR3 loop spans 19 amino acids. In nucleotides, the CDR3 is TGTGCCAGCAGTTTTTCCCCCGAGACTAGCGGGAGGGCCCGCTACGAGCAGTACTTC. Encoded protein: CASSFSPETSGRARYEQYF.

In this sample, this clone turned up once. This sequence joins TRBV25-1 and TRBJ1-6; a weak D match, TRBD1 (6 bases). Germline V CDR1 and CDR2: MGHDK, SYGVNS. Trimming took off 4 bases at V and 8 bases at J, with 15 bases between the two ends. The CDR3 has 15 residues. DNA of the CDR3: TGTGCCAGCAGTGCCCCAGAAGGGGGATATTCACCCCTCCACTTT. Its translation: CASSAPEGGYSPLHF.

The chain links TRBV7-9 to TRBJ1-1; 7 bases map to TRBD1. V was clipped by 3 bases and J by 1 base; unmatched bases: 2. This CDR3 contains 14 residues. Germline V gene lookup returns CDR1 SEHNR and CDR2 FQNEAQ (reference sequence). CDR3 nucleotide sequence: TGTGCCAGCAGCTTCACAGGGGAGAACACTGAAGCTTTCTTT. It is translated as CASSFTGENTEAFF.

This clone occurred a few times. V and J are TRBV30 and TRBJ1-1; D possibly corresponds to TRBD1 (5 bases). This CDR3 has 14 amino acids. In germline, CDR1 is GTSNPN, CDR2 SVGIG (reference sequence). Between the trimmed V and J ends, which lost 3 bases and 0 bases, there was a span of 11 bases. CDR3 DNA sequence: TGTGCCTGGAGGGCGGGACGGATGAACACTGAAGCTTTCTTT. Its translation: CAWRAGRMNTEAFF.

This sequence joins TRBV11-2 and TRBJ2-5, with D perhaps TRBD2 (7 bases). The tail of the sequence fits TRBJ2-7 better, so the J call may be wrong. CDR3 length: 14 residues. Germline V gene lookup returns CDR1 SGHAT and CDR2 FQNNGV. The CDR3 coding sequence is TGTGCCAGCAGCCTTACTCAGGGGAGGGGCGAGCAGTACTTC. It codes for CASSLTQGRGEQYF.

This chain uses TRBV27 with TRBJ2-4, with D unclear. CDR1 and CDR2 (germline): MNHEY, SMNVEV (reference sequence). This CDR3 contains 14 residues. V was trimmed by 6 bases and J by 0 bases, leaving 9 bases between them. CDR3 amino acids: CASSSKLAKNIQYF. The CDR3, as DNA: TGTGCCAGCAGCTCAAAGCTAGCCAAAAACATTCAGTACTTC.

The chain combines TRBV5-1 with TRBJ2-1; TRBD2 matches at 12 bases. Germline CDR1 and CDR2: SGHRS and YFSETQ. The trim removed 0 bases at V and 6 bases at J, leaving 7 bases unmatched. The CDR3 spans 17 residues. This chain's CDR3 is CASSLATTLAGGNEQFF. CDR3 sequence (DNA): TGCGCCAGCAGCTTGGCCACCACACTAGCGGGAGGCAATGAGCAGTTCTTC.

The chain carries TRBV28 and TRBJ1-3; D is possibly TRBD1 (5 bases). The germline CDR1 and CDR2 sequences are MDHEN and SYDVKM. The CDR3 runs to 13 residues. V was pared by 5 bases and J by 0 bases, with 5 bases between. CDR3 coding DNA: TGTGCCAGCAGTGACAGCTCTGGAAACACCATATATTTT. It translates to CASSDSSGNTIYF. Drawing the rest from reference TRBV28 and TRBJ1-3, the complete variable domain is DVKVTQSSRYLVKRTGEKVFLECVQDMDHENMFWYRQDPGLGLRLIYFSYDVKMKEKGDIPEGYSVSREKKERFSLILESASTNQTSMYLCASSDSSGNTIYFGEGSWLTVV.

CDR3 residues: CASSLRTGNNEQFF. In DNA form, the CDR3 reads TGTGCCAGCAGCTTACGGACGGGGAACAATGAGCAGTTCTTC. The genes are TRBV7-9 and TRBJ2-1, with TRBD2 as a possible D gene (5 bases). The V end lost 2 bases, the J end lost 5 bases, and 10 bases lay between the germline ends. There are 14 residues in the CDR3. CDR1 and CDR2 from the germline V gene are SEHNR and FQNEAQ (reference sequence).

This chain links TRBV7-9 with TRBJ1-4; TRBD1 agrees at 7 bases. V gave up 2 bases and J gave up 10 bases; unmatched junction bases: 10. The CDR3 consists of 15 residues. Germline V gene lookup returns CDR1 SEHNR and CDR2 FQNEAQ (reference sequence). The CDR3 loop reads CASSLTTGTVGKLFF. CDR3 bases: TGTGCCAGCAGCTTAACAACCGGGACAGTAGGAAAACTGTTTTTT.

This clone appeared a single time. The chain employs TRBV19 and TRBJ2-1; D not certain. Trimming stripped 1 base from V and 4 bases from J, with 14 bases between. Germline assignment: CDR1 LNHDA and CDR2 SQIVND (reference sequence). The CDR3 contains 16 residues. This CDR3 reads CASSIAGVWGYNEQFF. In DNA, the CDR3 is TGTGCCAGTAGTATAGCTGGGGTTTGGGGATACAATGAGCAGTTCTTC.

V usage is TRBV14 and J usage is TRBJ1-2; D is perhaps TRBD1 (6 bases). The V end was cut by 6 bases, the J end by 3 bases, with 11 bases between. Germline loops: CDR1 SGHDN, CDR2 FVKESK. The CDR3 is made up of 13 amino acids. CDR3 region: CASSLGQYYGYTF. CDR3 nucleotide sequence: TGTGCCAGCAGTCTCGGACAGTACTATGGCTACACCTTC.

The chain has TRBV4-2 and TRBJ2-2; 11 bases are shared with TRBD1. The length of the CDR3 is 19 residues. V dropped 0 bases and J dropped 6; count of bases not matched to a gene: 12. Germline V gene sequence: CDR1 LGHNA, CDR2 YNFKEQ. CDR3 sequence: CASSQDHLLLGQGAGELFF. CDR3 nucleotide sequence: TGTGCCAGCAGCCAAGATCATTTACTGCTGGGACAGGGGGCCGGGGAGCTGTTTTTT.